These T cell receptor beta chains were read from a single sample in a study of T cells in Graves' hyperthyroidism and ophthalmopathy. MiXCR was run by TCRdb on the multiplex PCR reads, yielding one entry per CDR3 protein. Of roughly 500,000 distinct CDR3 sequences in the sample, about 45% were seen once. Sequenced input: peripheral blood or thyroid tissue (not recorded which). The receptors shown here come from an adult woman with Graves' disease, either hyperthyroidism or ophthalmopathy (not recorded which). The CDR3 runs from the conserved cysteine through the conserved F or W. The D gene is left open where the match is weak. Size is stated for part of the rows, as once, few or many counts, or as a class when the clone is expanded.

J gene	V gene	clone size	D gene	CDR3 DNA	CDR3 protein
TRBJ2-2	TRBV20-1	.	.	TGCAGTGCTCTGTTCGGGCTAGTTGGCACCGGGGAGCTGTTTTTT	CSALFGLVGTGELFF
TRBJ1-1	TRBV7-9	many	.	TGTGCCAGCAGCCAATTTCGGAACACTGAAGCTTTCTTT	CASSQFRNTEAFF
TRBJ2-5	TRBV7-8	.	TRBD2	TGTGCCAGCAGCCCCCTCCGGGGACTACACCCCGAGGAGACCCAGTACTTC	CASSPLRGLHPEETQYF
TRBJ1-4	TRBV5-1	many	TRBD1	TGCGCCAGCAGCTTCGGGACAGGGGGCGAAAAACTGTTTTTT	CASSFGTGGEKLFF
TRBJ2-5	TRBV20-1	many	.	TGCAGCCCTACAAGGGGGGGCAGGGAGACCCAGTACTTC	CSPTRGGRETQYF
TRBJ2-7	TRBV7-9	.	.	TGTGCCAGCAGCTTAGCCCTAGGGGTTCCCTACGAGCAGTACTTC	CASSLALGVPYEQYF
TRBJ2-3	TRBV7-3	many	.	TGTGCCAGCAGCTCGAACACAGATACGCAGTATTTT	CASSSNTDTQYF
TRBJ1-4	TRBV13	.	.	TGTGCCAGCAGCTCGCCGGACGGAGCAACTAATGAAAAACTGTTTTTT	CASSSPDGATNEKLFF
TRBJ1-1	TRBV6-1	.	.	TGTGCCAGCAGACGCCCGAGGGGCCCCGCTGAAGCTTTCTTT	CASRRPRGPAEAFF
TRBJ1-1	TRBV6-5	.	TRBD1	TGTGCCAGCAGGAGGCCCGGGACAGCGAACACTGAAGCTTTCTTT	CASRRPGTANTEAFF
TRBJ2-1	TRBV12-3/TRBV12-4	few	TRBD2	TGTGCCAGCAGTTTATGGGTAGCGGGAGGGTTGTATGAGCAGTTCTTC	CASSLWVAGGLYEQFF
TRBJ2-7	TRBV20-1	.	.	TGCAGTGCTATGCCTAGCGTCTCCTACGAGCAGTACTTC	CSAMPSVSYEQYF
TRBJ2-5	TRBV5-5	.	TRBD1	TGTGCCAGCAGCTTGGAGGGGGCCCAGGGAGAGACCCAGTACTTC	CASSLEGAQGETQYF
TRBJ2-2	TRBV29-1	many	TRBD1	TGCAGCGTTGAACGGGACAGCTACACCGGGGAGCTGTTTTTT	CSVERDSYTGELFF
TRBJ1-5	TRBV25-1	.	.	.	CACSARSGGGARDQPQHF
TRBJ2-2	TRBV7-2	.	.	TGTGCCAGCAGCTTAAGACAGGCGAGGAACACCGGGGAGCTGCTTTTT	CASSLRQARNTGELLF
TRBJ1-6	TRBV7-2	many	.	TGTGCCAGCAGCCCCGCTTATAATTCACCCCTCCACTTT	CASSPAYNSPLHF
TRBJ1-1	TRBV7-9	few	TRBD1	TGTGCCAGCAGGCAACAGGGGTCTGGAAACACTGAAGCTTCCTTT	CASRQQGSGNTEASF
TRBJ1-2	TRBV10-2	few	.	TGCGCCAGCAGCTCCGACACTCGTGGCTACACCTTC	CASSSDTRGYTF
TRBJ2-5	TRBV10-3	few	TRBD2	TGTGCCATCAGTACCAATCCGGGACTAGAGGGGACCCAGTACTTC	CAISTNPGLEGTQYF
TRBJ1-6	TRBV7-2	many	.	TGTGCCAGCAGCGTACAGAATTCACCCCTCCACTTT	CASSVQNSPLHF
TRBJ1-5	TRBV29-1	.	.	TGCAGCGTTGAATTGCCGGGATTCAATCAGCCCCAGCATTTT	CSVELPGFNQPQHF
TRBJ1-2	TRBV7-9	.	TRBD1	TGTGCCAGCAGCTTAGCCGGGCCAGGGGGCCATGGCTACACCTTC	CASSLAGPGGHGYTF
TRBJ2-5	TRBV2	.	.	TGTGCCAGCAGCTCCAGGGCGAATGATCAGCCCCAGTACTTC	CASSSRANDQPQYF
TRBJ1-2	TRBV6-4	many	.	TGTGCCAGCAGATTTGGAGTTGAGTTTAAGAATGGCTACACCTTC	CASRFGVEFKNGYTF
TRBJ2-7	TRBV20-1	.	.	TGCAGTGCACCCCTTTCGGGCTCCTACGAGCAGTACTTC	CSAPLSGSYEQYF
TRBJ1-4	TRBV19	few	.	TGTGCCAGTAGCCGGGTCGGCCTAACTAATGAAAAACTGTTTTTT	CASSRVGLTNEKLFF
TRBJ1-3	TRBV11-2	many	.	TGTGCCAGCAGCTTAGGGGACACCCGTCCTAATTTT	CASSLGDTRPNF
TRBJ2-7	TRBV5-1	.	.	TGCGCCAGCAGCCTGGACAGTACGTTCTACGAGCAGTACTTC	CASSLDSTFYEQYF
TRBJ1-5	TRBV20-1	.	.	TGCAGTGCTAGAGAACGGGGGAGGGGACGCAATCAGCCCCAGCATTTT	CSARERGRGRNQPQHF
TRBJ2-1	TRBV24-1	few	TRBD2	TGTGCCACCAGTTCTACTAGCGGATACAATGAGCAGTTCTTC	CATSSTSGYNEQFF
TRBJ2-7	TRBV7-9	.	TRBD2	TGTGCCAGCAGCTCGGGGACTAGCGAGACAACCCTACGAGGGCAGTACTTC	CASSSGTSETTLRGQYF
TRBJ1-5	TRBV20-1	many	.	TGCAGTGCTTTACAGGGCCAAGAGGTGCCCCAGCATTTT	CSALQGQEVPQHF
TRBJ2-7	TRBV7-9	.	.	TGTGCCAGCAGTTTCAGGGACCGTTCCTACGAGCAGTACTTC	CASSFRDRSYEQYF
TRBJ2-2	TRBV19	.	TRBD2	TGTGCCAGCAGCCCCAGGGCGGGACTAGCGGGACTTTTGCGGAACACCGGGGAGCTGTTTTTT	CASSPRAGLAGLLRNTGELFF
TRBJ1-2	TRBV29-1	.	.	TGCAGCGTTGAGGAGGGGGACGATGGCTACACCTTC	CSVEEGDDGYTF
TRBJ1-1	TRBV15	.	.	TGTGCCACCAGCGGGAGACCGGGGGACGCTGAAGCTTTCTTT	CATSGRPGDAEAFF
TRBJ1-1	TRBV15	.	TRBD1	TGTGCCACCAGCAGAGAAGGGGGCGTTGGTTCTGAAGCTTTCTTT	CATSREGGVGSEAFF
TRBJ1-2	TRBV10-3	few	.	TGTGCCATCAGCCTAAACTATGGCTACACCTTC	CAISLNYGYTF
TRBJ2-2	TRBV29-1	.	.	TGCAGCGTTGAGCTGGCCGGGGAGCTGTTTTTT	CSVELAGELFF
TRBJ1-6	TRBV19	.	TRBD1	TGTGCCAGCCAGGACAGGATGAATTCACCCCTCCACTTT	CASQDRMNSPLHF
TRBJ2-7	TRBV7-9	few	.	TGTGCCAGCAAGGACAGCGATTTCTACGAGCAGTACTTC	CASKDSDFYEQYF